Here is one T cell receptor beta chain with its context. Its antigen is not known. The data originate from a study of breast tumors, draining lymph nodes, adjacent tissues. TCRdb redid the calling of the multiplex PCR reads with MiXCR, one entry per CDR3 protein. The sample lists roughly 220,000 distinct CDR3 sequences, around 35% seen once, with about 3.9% in the top ten. The CDR3 is 16 amino acids. Germline trimming cut 4 bases from V and 6 bases from J; bases unmatched to any gene: 9. In germline, CDR1 is KGHDR, CDR2 SFDVKD. Notes on the study in general: Compared with lymph nodes, tumors were less diverse; compared with nontumor tissue, more. Data fit most tumor T cells coming from lymph node, expanding in tumor. That most tumor T cells come from lymph nodes remained unproven. Compared with basal-like, luminal-like tumors shared significantly more repertoire with nontumor tissue.

The lymph nodes were axillary draining lymph nodes from breast cancer patients. Material for sequencing was axillary lymph node tissue. This clonotype originated in a female donor with breast cancer. Some clones in this sample may be carry-over from other donors' samples. The chain links TRBV24-1 to TRBJ2-1; 9 nucleotides align to TRBD1. CDR3 loop: CATSDYGQGRFNEQFF. The DNA of the CDR3 is TGTGCCACCAGTGACTACGGACAGGGGAGGTTCAATGAGCAGTTCTTC.